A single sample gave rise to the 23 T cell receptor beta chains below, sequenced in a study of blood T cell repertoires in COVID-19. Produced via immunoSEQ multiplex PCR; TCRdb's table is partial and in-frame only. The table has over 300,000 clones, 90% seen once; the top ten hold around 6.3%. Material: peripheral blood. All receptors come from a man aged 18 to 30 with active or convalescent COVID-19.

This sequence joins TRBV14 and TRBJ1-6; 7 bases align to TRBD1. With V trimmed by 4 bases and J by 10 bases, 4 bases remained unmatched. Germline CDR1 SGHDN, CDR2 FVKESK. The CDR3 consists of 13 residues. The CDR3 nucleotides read TGTGCCAGCAGCCTCGCAGGGGGATCACCCCTCCACTTT. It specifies CASSLAGGSPLHF.

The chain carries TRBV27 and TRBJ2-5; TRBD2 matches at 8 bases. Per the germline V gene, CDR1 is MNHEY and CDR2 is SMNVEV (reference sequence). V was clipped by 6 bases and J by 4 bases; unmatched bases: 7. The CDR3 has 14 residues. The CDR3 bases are TGTGCCAGCAGCCCGAGCGGGAGAGGAGAGACCCAGTACTTC. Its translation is CASSPSGRGETQYF.

The DNA for the CDR3 is TGTGCCAGCAGCCAAAACAGACTAGCGGGAATCCAAGAGACCCAGTACTTC. This translates into CASSQNRLAGIQETQYF. The V and J genes are TRBV6-2 or TRBV6-3 and TRBJ2-5; the match to TRBD2 covers 11 bases. Germline loops: CDR1 MNHEY, CDR2 SVGEGT. Germline trimming cut 6 bases from V and 1 base from J; bases unmatched to any gene: 10. The CDR3 covers 17 residues.

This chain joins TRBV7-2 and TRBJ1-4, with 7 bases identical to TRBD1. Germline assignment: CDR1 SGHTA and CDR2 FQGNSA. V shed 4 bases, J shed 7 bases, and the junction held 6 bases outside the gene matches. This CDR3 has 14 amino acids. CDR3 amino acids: CASSSTGVVEKLFF. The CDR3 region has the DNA TGTGCCAGCAGCTCAACAGGGGTTGTTGAAAAACTGTTTTTT. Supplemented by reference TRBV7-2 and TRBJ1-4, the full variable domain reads GAGVSQSPSNKVTEKGKDVELRCDPISGHTALYWYRQSLGQGLEFLIYFQGNSAPDKSGLPSDRFSAERTGGSVSTLTIQRTQQEDSAVYLCASSSTGVVEKLFFGSGTQLSVL.

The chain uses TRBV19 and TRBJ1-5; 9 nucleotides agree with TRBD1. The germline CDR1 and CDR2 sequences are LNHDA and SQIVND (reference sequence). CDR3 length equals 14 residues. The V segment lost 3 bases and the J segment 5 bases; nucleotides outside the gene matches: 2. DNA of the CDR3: TGTGCCAGTAGTATTCGGACAGGGGATCAGCCCCAGCATTTT. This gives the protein CASSIRTGDQPQHF.

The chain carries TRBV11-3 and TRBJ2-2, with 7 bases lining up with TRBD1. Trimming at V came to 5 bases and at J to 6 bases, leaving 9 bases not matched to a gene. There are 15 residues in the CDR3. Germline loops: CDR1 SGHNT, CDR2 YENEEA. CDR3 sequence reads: CASSPSGTDAGELFF. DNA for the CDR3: TGTGCCAGCAGCCCATCCGGGACAGACGCCGGGGAGCTGTTTTTT.

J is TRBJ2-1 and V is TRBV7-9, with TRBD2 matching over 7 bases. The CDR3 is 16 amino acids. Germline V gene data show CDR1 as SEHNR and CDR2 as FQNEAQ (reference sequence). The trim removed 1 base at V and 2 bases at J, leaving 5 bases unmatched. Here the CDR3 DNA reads TGTGCCAGCAGCTTAGACCCAGCGGGACCCTACAATGAGCAGTTCTTC. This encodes CASSLDPAGPYNEQFF.

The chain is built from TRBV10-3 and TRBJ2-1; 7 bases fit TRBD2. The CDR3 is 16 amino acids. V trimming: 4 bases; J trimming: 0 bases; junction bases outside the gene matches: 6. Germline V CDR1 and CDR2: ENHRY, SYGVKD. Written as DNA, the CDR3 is TGTGCCATCAGTGGGCAACGGGAGGTCTCCTACAATGAGCAGTTCTTC. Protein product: CAISGQREVSYNEQFF.

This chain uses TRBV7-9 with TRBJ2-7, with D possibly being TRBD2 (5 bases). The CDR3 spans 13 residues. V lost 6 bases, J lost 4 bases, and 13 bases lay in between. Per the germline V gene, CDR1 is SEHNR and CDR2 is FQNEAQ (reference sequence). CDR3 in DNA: TGTGCCAGCAGTGTAGACCCGGGGTACGAGCAGTACTTC. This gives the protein CASSVDPGYEQYF.

The CDR3 is CASSKERVNGQYF. CDR3 DNA: TGTGCCAGCAGCAAAGAAAGAGTAAACGGGCAGTACTTC. This chain links TRBV21-1 with TRBJ2-7; the D call of TRBD2 is as the table states it, not checked on the DNA. TRBV21-1 is marked as a pseudogene. The CDR3 runs 13 residues.

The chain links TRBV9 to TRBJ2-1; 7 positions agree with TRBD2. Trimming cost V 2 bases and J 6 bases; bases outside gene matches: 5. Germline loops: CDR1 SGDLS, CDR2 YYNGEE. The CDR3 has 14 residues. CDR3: CASSVGGTINEQFF. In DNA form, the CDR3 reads TGTGCCAGCAGCGTGGGGGGGACGATCAATGAGCAGTTCTTC. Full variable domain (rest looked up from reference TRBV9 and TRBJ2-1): DSGVTQTPKHLITATGQRVTLRCSPRSGDLSVYWYQQSLDQGLQFLIQYYNGEERAKGNILERFSAQQFPDLHSELNLSSLELGDSALYFCASSVGGTINEQFFGPGTRLTVL.

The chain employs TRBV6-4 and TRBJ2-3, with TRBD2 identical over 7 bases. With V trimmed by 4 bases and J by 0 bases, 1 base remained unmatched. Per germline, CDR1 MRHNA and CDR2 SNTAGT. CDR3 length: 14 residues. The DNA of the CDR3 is TGTGCCAGCAGTGCGGGAGGAAGCACAGATACGCAGTATTTT. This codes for CASSAGGSTDTQYF.

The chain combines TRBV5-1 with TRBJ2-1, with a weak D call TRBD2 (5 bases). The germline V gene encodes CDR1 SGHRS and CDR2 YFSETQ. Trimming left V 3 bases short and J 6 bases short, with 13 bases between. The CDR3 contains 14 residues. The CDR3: CASSSDGVRNEQFF. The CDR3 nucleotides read TGCGCCAGCAGCTCGGACGGGGTGCGCAATGAGCAGTTCTTC.

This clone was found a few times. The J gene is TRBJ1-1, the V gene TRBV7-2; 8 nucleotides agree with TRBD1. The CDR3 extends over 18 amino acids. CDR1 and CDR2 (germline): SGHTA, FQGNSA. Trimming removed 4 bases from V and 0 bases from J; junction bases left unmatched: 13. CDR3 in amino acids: CASSSKTGDFPMNTEAFF. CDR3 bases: TGTGCCAGCAGCTCGAAGACAGGGGATTTTCCGATGAACACTGAAGCTTTCTTT.

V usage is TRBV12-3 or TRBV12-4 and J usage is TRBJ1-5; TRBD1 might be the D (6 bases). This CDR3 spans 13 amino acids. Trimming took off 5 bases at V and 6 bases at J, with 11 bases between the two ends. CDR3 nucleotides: TGTGCCAGCAGTCTGACACAGGGTCAGCCCCAGCATTTT. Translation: CASSLTQGQPQHF.

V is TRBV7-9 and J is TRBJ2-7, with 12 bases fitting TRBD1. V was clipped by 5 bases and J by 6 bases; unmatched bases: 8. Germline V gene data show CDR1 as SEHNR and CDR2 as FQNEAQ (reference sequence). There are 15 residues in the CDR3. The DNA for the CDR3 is TGTGCCAGCAGCACTATCGGGACAGGGGGCTTCGAGCAGTACTTC. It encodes CASSTIGTGGFEQYF.

The CDR3 DNA reads as TGTGCCAGCTCGTACGGACAGGTGGATGAAAAACTGTTTTTT. It specifies CASSYGQVDEKLFF. This sequence joins TRBV18 and TRBJ1-4, with TRBD1 matching over 7 bases. V gave up 6 bases and J gave up 6 bases; unmatched junction bases: 7. This CDR3 comprises 14 residues. Germline CDR1 and CDR2: KGHSH and LQKENI.

CDR3 residues: CANDKLAGVVNEQFF. The CDR3, as DNA: TGTGCCAATGATAAACTAGCGGGAGTGGTCAATGAGCAGTTCTTC. J is TRBJ2-1 and V is TRBV7-9; 11 positions match TRBD2. V dropped 10 bases and J dropped 6; count of bases not matched to a gene: 11. CDR3 length: 15 amino acids. Germline CDR1 and CDR2: SEHNR and FQNEAQ (reference sequence).

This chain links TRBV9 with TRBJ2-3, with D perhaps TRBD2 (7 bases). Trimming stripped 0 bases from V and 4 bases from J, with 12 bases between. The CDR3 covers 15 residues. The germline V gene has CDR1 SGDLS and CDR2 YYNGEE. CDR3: CASSVAGGSSDTQYF. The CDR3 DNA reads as TGTGCCAGCAGCGTAGCGGGGGGCAGTTCAGATACGCAGTATTTT.

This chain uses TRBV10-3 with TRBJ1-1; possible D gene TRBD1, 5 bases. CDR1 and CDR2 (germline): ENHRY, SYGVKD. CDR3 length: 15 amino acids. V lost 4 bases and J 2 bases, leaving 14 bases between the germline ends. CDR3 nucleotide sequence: TGTGCCATCAGTGTTCTAAGCACAGGTAACACTGAAGCTTTCTTT. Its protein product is CAISVLSTGNTEAFF.

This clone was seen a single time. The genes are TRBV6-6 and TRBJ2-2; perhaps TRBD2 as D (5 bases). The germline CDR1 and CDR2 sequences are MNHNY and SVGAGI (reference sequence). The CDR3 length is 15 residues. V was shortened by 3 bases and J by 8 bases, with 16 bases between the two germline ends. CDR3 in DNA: TGTGCCAGCAGTTATGTCCCGGGGATGGGTGGGGAGCTGTTTTTT. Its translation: CASSYVPGMGGELFF.

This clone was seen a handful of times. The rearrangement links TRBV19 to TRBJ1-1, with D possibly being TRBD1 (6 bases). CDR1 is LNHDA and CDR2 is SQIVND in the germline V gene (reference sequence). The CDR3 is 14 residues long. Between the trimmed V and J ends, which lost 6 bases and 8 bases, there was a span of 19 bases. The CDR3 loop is CASRYSTGPTEAFF. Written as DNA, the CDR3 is TGTGCCAGTAGATATAGTACAGGGCCGACGGAAGCTTTCTTT.

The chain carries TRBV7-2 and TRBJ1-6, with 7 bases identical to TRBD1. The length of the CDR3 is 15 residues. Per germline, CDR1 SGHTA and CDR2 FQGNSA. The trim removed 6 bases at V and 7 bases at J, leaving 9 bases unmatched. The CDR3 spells CASRRTGTANSPLHF. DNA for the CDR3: TGTGCCAGCAGGCGCACCGGGACAGCAAATTCACCCCTCCACTTT.